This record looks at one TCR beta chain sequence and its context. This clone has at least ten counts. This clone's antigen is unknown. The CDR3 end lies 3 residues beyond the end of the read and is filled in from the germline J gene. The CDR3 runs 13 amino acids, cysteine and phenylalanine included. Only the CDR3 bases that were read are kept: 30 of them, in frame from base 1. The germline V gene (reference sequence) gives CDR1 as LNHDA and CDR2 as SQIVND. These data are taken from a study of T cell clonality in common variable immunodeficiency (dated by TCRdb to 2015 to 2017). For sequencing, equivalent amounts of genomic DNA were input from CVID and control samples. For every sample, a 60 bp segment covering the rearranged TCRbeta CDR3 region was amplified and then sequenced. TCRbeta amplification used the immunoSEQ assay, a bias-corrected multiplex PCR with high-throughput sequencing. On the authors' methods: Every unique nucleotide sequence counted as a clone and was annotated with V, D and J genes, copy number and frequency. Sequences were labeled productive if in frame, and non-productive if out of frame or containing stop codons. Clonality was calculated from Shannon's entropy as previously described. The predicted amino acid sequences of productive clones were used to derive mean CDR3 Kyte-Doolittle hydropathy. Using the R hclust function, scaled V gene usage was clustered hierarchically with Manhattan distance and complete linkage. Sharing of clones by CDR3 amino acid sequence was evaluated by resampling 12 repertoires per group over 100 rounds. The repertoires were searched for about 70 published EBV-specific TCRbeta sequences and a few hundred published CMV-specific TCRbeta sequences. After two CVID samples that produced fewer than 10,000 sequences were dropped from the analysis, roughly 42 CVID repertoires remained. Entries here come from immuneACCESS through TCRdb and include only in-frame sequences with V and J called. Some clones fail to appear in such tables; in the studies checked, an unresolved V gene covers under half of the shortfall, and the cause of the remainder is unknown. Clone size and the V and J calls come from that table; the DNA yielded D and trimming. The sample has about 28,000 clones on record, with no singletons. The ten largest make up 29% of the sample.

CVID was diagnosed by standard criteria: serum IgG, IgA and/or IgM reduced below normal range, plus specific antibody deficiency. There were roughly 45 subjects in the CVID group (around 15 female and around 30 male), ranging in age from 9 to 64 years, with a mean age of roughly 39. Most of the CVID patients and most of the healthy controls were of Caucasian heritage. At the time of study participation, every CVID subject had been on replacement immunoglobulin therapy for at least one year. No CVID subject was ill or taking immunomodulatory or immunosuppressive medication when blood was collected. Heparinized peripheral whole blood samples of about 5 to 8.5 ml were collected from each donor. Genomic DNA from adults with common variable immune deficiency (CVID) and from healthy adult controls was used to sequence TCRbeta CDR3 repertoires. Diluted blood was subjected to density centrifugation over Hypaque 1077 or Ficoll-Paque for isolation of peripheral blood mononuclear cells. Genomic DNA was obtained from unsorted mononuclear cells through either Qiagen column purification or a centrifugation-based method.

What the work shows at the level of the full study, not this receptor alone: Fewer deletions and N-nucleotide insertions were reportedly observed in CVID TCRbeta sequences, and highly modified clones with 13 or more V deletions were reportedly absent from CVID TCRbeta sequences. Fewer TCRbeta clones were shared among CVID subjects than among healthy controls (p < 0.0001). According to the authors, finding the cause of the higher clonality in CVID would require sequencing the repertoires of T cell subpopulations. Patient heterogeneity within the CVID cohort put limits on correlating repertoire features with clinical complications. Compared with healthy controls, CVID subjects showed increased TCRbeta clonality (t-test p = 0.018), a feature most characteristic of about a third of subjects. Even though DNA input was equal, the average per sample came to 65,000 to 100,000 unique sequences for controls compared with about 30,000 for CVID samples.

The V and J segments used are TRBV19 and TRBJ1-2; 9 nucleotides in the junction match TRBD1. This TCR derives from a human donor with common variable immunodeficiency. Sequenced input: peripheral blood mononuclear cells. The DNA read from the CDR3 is TGTGCCAGCACCGAGGGACAGGGATACGGC. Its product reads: CASTEGQGYG. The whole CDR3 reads CASTEGQGYGYTF.